The 11 T cell receptor beta chains given below trace back to one sample, sequenced in a study of CD8+ T cells in alopecia areata. Treatment denoted: oral pan-JAK inhibitor, 5-10 mg twice daily. After isolation, RNA underwent reverse transcription to generate cDNA as the sequencing template. Measured with immunoSEQ multiplex PCR; TCRdb has only the in-frame clones, and not every one. This sample carries about 190,000 clones, approximately 61% of them seen once, and the ten largest clones take approximately 0.97%. The material sequenced was CD4+ T cells sorted from blood, taken at week 24, from a patient treated with tofacitinib. The receptors stem from a human donor with alopecia areata.

Turning to this clone: The sample contains more than one DNA sequence encoding this CDR3. The chain couples TRBV5-6 to TRBJ2-5; D could derive from TRBD1 or TRBD2 (5 bases each). The CDR3 totals 13 residues. V lost 4 bases, J lost 5 bases, and 12 bases lay in between. The germline gives CDR1 SGHDT, CDR2 YYEEEE. The CDR3 region is CASSLGTAETQYF. The CDR3 nucleotides read TGTGCCAGCAGCCTCGGGACGGCGGAGACCCAGTACTTC.

The rearrangement links TRBV29-1 to TRBJ1-5; maybe TRBD1 (6 bases). The V gene lost 7 bases and the J gene lost 5 bases, with 15 bases spanning the gap. Germline values: CDR1 SQVTM, CDR2 ANQGSEA. The CDR3 runs 13 residues. The CDR3 reads CSAETGADQPQHF. The CDR3 DNA reads TGCAGCGCCGAGACAGGTGCCGATCAGCCCCAGCATTTT.

This clone has a single count. The rearrangement links TRBV20-1 to TRBJ1-2; D call uncertain. This CDR3 comprises 10 residues. Germline V gene data show CDR1 as DFQATT and CDR2 as SNEGSKA (reference sequence). Between the trimmed V and J ends, which lost 7 bases and 8 bases, there was a span of 11 bases. CDR3 protein: CSVWRAGYTF. The CDR3, as DNA: TGCAGTGTATGGAGGGCGGGCTACACCTTC.

This clone was observed a handful of times. The V call is TRBV11-1, the J call TRBJ2-1, with unresolved D. CDR3 length: 16 residues. V was cut by 3 bases and J by 2 bases, with 14 bases left in between. CDR1 and CDR2 (germline): SGHAT, FQDESV (reference sequence). The CDR3 sequence: CASSLWTGLAYNEQFF. CDR3 nucleotide sequence: TGTGCCAGCAGCTTGTGGACGGGCTTGGCCTACAATGAGCAGTTCTTC. The variable domain in full, with the rest retrieved from reference TRBV11-1 and TRBJ2-1, is EAEVAQSPRYKITEKSQAVAFWCDPISGHATLYWYRQILGQGPELLVQFQDESVVDDSQLPKDRFSAERLKGVDSTLKIQPAELGDSAMYLCASSLWTGLAYNEQFFGPGTRLTVL.

DNA of the CDR3: TGCAGCGTTGTCGGCCGCGCAGATACGCAGTATTTT. Amino acid sequence: CSVVGRADTQYF. The V gene is TRBV29-1, the J gene TRBJ2-3; D gene ambiguous. Germline V gene sequence: CDR1 SQVTM, CDR2 ANQGSEA. The CDR3 runs to 12 residues. Trimming took off 4 bases at V and 4 bases at J, with 9 bases between the two ends.

This clone was found a few times. The gene calls are TRBV29-1 and TRBJ2-3; D is undetermined. Germline CDR1 is SQVTM and CDR2 is ANQGSEA. Trimming removed 2 bases at V and 6 bases at J, with 12 bases between. The CDR3 totals 13 residues. CDR3 nucleotides: TGCAGCGTTGAACGTAGGGATTATGATACGCAGTATTTT. It translates to CSVERRDYDTQYF.

This clone was picked up many times. This chain connects TRBV7-2 to TRBJ1-2; the match to TRBD1 covers 9 bases. The trim removed 4 bases at V and 6 bases at J, leaving 6 bases unmatched. The CDR3 spans 14 residues. Germline lookup yields CDR1 SGHTA and CDR2 FQGNSA. CDR3 DNA sequence: TGTGCCAGCAGCTCTACGCGGACAGGGGATGGCTACACCTTC. As protein: CASSSTRTGDGYTF.

V usage is TRBV11-3 and J usage is TRBJ2-3; no clear D. Trimming removed 6 bases from V and 7 bases from J, with 14 bases in between. The germline gives CDR1 SGHNT, CDR2 YENEEA. There are 13 residues in the CDR3. Written as DNA, the CDR3 is TGTGCCAGCAGTTCCTATGGCTCAAATACGCAGTATTTT. This translates into CASSSYGSNTQYF. Complete variable domain (other parts from reference TRBV11-3 and TRBJ2-3): EAGVVQSPRYKIIEKKQPVAFWCNPISGHNTLYWYLQNLGQGPELLIRYENEEAVDDSQLPKDRFSAERLKGVDSTLKIQPAELGDSAVYLCASSSYGSNTQYFGPGTRLTVL.

The chain combines TRBV29-1 with TRBJ1-1; a possible D gene is TRBD1 (6 bases). Trimming took off 4 bases at V and 1 base at J, with 13 bases between the two ends. CDR3 length: 14 residues. Germline V gives CDR1 SQVTM, CDR2 ANQGSEA. The CDR3 loop reads CSVVPRQANTEAFF. The CDR3 DNA reads as TGCAGCGTTGTTCCGAGACAGGCGAACACTGAAGCTTTCTTT.

V and J are TRBV11-2 and TRBJ2-5, with D unclear. CDR3 length: 13 amino acids. The germline gives CDR1 SGHAT, CDR2 FQNNGV. V dropped 5 bases and J dropped 3 bases, with 10 bases sitting between them. CDR3 sequence (DNA): TGTGCCAGCAGCCGCACCGATAAAGAGACCCAGTACTTC. Translated: CASSRTDKETQYF.

This clone was observed a few times. The V gene is TRBV14, the J gene TRBJ1-6; maybe TRBD1 (6 bases). Germline assignment: CDR1 SGHDN and CDR2 FVKESK. The V gene lost 1 base and the J gene lost 8 bases, with 9 bases spanning the gap. The CDR3 consists of 14 residues. CDR3 sequence: CASSQGTGHSPLHF. CDR3 DNA sequence: TGTGCCAGCAGCCAAGGCACAGGGCATTCACCCCTCCACTTT.